This TCR beta chain was observed in a study of blood T cell repertoires in COVID-19. As for the study in general: Whether acute or convalescent, the COVID-19 samples came from the United States, Italy and Spain.

J was trimmed by 5 bases and V by 6 bases; bases with no gene match: 10. This CDR3 region has 14 residues. CDR1 is SQVTM and CDR2 is ANQGSEA in the germline V gene. The authors' processing: Nucleated cell number was recorded as an estimate derived from reference gene primer amplification. The table came from immunoSEQ multiplex PCR; TCRdb's copy has only in-frame clones and leaves some out. That table supplies the V and J calls and clone size; D and trimming were determined from the DNA. The sample lists about 250,000 clones; roughly 86% were seen once. The origin of this receptor is a woman in her thirties with acute COVID-19. The sample was PBMCs or T cells enriched from blood (not recorded which). The rearrangement uses TRBV29-1 and TRBJ2-7; 10 nucleotides line up with TRBD2. The CDR3 protein is CSVILAGALHEQYF. The CDR3 bases are TGCAGCGTCATTCTAGCGGGGGCCCTTCACGAGCAGTACTTC.